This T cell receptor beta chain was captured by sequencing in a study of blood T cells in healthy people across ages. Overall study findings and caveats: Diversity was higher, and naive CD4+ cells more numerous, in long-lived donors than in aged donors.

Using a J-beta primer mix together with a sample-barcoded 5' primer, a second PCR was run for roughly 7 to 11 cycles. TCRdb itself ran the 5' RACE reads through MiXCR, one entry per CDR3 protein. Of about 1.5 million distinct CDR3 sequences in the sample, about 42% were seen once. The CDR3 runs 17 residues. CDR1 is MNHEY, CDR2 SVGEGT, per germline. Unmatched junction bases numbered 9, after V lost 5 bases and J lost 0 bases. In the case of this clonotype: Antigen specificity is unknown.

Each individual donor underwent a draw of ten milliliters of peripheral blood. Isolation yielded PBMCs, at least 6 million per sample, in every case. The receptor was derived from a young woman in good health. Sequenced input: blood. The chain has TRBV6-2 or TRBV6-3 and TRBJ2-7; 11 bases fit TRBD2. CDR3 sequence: CASSGPPTSGGSYEQYF. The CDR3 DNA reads TGTGCCAGCAGTGGTCCCCCAACTAGCGGGGGCTCCTACGAGCAGTACTTC.